One TCR beta chain is described in this entry. Its antigen is not known. The data derive from a study of shared clonotypes between healthy human individuals. Study-wide points: Some clonotypes were shared by all four sorted-subset donors, while others were not shared. The non-shared ones had lower generation probabilities than the shared ones. Clonotype sharing levels among donors were expected to vary with sequencing depth. Researchers found naive subsets generally carried larger estimated richness than memory subsets.

The assay was immunoSEQ multiplex PCR, and TCRdb's table has in-frame clones only and misses some. The table lists approximately 2,000,000 clones, 92% of them singletons, with around 0.35% in the top ten. V trimming: 4 bases; J trimming: 8 bases; junction bases outside the gene matches: 6. Per germline, CDR1 SGHTA and CDR2 FQGNSA. CDR3 length: 13 amino acids. The clonotype was recovered from a young man in good health. Some clones in this sample may be carry-over from other donors' samples. The sequencing input was naive CD4+ T cells from PBMCs. As to subset: CD45RA+ positively selected. This chain connects TRBV7-2 to TRBJ1-1, with TRBD1 identical over 8 bases. CDR3 protein: CASSSGQGREAFF. The DNA for the CDR3 is TGTGCCAGCAGCTCCGGACAGGGTCGGGAAGCTTTCTTT. The whole variable domain, filled in from reference TRBV7-2 and TRBJ1-1, reads GAGVSQSPSNKVTEKGKDVELRCDPISGHTALYWYRQSLGQGLEFLIYFQGNSAPDKSGLPSDRFSAERTGGSVSTLTIQRTQQEDSAVYLCASSSGQGREAFFGQGTRLTVV.